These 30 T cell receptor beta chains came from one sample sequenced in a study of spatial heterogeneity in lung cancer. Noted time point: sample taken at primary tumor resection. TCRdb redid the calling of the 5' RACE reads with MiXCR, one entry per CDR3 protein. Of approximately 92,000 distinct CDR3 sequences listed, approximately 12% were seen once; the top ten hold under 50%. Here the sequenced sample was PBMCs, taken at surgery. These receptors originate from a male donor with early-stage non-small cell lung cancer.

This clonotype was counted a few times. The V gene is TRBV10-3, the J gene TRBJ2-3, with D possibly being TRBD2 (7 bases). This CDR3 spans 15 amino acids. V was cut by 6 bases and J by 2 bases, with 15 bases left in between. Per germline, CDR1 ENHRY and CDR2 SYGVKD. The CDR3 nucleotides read TGTGCCATCAGCCCTCGGGGGGCCGTCACAGATACGCAGTATTTT. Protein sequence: CAISPRGAVTDTQYF.

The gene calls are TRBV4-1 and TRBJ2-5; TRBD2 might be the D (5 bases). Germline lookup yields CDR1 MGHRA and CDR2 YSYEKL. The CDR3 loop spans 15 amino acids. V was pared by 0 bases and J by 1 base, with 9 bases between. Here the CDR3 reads CASSQEGRVQETQYF. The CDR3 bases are TGCGCCAGCAGCCAAGAAGGGCGGGTCCAAGAGACCCAGTACTTC.

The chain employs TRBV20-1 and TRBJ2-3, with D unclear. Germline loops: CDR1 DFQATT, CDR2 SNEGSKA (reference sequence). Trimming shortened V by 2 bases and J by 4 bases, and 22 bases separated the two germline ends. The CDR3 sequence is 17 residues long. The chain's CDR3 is CSARNRAHITGSDTQYF. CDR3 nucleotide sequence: TGCAGTGCTAGAAACCGGGCCCACATTACGGGCTCAGATACGCAGTATTTT.

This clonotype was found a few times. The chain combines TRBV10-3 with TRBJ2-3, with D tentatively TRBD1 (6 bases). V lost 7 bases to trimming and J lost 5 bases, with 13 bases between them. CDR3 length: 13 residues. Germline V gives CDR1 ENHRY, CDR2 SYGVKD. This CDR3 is CAINALDRDTQYF. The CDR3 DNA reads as TGTGCCATCAATGCATTGGACAGAGATACGCAGTATTTT.

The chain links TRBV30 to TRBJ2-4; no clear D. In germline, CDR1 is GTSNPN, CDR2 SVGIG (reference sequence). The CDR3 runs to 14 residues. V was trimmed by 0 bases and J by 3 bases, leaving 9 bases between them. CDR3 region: CAWSVLLGKNIQYF. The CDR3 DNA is TGTGCCTGGAGTGTACTCCTAGGCAAAAACATTCAGTACTTC.

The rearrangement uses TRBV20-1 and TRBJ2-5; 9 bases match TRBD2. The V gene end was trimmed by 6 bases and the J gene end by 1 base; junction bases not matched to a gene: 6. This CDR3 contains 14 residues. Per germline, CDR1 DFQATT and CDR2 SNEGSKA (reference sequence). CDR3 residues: CSATVTSGQETQYF. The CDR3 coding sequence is TGCAGTGCCACTGTGACTAGCGGCCAAGAGACCCAGTACTTC.

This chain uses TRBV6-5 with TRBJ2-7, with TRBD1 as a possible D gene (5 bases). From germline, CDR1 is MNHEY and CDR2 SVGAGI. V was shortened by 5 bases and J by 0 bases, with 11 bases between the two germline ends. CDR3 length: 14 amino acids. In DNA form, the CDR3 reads TGTGCCAGCAGTACTTACGACAGCTCCTACGAGCAGTACTTC. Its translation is CASSTYDSSYEQYF.

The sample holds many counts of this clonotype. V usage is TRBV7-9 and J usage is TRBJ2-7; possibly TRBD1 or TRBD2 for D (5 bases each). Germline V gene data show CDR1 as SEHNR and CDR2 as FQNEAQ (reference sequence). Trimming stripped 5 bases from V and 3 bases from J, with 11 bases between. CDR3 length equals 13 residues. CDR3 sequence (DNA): TGTGCCAGCAGCAGCCGGGGCAACTACGAGCAGTACTTC. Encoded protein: CASSSRGNYEQYF.

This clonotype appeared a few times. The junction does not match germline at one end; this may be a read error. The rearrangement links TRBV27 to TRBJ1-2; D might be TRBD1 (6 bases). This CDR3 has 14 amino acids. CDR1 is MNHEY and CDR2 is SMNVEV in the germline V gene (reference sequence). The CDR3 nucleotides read TGTGCCAGCAGCTCAGGGGTGGGGGTCTATGGTTACACCTTC. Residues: CASSSGVGVYGYTF.

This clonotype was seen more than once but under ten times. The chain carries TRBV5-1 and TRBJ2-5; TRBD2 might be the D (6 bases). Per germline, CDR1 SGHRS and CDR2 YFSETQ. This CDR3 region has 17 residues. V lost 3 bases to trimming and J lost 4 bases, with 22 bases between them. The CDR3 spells CASSSGRWTAGRETQYF. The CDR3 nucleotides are TGCGCCAGCAGCTCAGGCCGTTGGACGGCGGGGAGAGAGACCCAGTACTTC.

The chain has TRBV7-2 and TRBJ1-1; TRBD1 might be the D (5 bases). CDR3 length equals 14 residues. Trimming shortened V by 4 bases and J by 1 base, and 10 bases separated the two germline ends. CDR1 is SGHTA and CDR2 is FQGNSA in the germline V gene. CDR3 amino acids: CASSSGTRNTEAFF. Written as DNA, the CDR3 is TGTGCCAGCAGCTCAGGGACGAGGAACACTGAAGCTTTCTTT.

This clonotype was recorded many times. CDR3 DNA: TGCAGTGCTAGTAAAGGGGGGAGCTCCTACAATGAGCAGTTCTTC. Amino acid sequence: CSASKGGSSYNEQFF. The chain employs TRBV20-1 and TRBJ2-1, with D perhaps given as TRBD1 or TRBD2 (6 bases each). V dropped 3 bases and J dropped 0 bases, with 12 bases sitting between them. Germline values: CDR1 DFQATT, CDR2 SNEGSKA (reference sequence). The CDR3 sequence is 15 residues long.

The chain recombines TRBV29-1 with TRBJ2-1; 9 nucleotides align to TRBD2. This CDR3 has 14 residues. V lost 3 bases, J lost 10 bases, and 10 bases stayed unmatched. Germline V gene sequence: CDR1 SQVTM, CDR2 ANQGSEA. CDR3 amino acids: CSVDVAGAPSEQFF. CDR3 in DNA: TGCAGCGTTGACGTAGCGGGAGCGCCCTCGGAGCAGTTCTTC.

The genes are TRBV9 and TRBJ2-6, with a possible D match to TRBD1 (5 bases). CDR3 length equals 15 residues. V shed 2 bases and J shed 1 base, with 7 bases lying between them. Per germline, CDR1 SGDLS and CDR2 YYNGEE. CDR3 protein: CASSVSGSGANVLTF. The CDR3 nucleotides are TGTGCCAGCAGCGTTTCAGGGTCTGGGGCCAACGTCCTGACTTTC.

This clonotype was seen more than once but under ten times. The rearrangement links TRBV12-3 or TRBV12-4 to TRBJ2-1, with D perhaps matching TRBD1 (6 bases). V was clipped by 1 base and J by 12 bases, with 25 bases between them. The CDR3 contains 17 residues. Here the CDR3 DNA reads TGTGCCAGCAGTTTAGGTTTCCAGGGGTGGGATCTGGATAGGCAGTTCTTC. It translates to CASSLGFQGWDLDRQFF.

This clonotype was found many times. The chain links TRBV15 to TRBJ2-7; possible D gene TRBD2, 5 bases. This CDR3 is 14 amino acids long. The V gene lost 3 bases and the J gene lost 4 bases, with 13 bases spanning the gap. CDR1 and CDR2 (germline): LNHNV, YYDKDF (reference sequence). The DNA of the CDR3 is TGTGCCACCAGCAGCCCGGAGAGGGCTTACGAGCAGTACTTC. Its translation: CATSSPERAYEQYF.

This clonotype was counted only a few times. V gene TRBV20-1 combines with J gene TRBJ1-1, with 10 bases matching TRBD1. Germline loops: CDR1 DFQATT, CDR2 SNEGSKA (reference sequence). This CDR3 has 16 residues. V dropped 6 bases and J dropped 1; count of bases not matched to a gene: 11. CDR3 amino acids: CSATGTGDFRNTEAFF. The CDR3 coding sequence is TGCAGTGCAACCGGGACAGGGGACTTTAGGAACACTGAAGCTTTCTTT.

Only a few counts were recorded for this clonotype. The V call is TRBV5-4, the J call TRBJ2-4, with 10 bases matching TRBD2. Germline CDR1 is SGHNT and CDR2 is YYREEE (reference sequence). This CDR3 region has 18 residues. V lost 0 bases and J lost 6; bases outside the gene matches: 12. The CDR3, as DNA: TGTGCCAGCAGCTTGGACGCTAGCGGGAGTGGTACCATAAACATTCAGTACTTC. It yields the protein CASSLDASGSGTINIQYF.

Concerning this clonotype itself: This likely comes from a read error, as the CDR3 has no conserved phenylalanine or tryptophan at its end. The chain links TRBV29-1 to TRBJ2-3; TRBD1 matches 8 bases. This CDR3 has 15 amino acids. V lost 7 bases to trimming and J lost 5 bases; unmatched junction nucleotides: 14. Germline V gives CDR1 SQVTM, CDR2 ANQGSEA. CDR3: CSAERTGSSGDTQYL. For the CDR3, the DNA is TGCAGCGCCGAACGGACAGGGTCAAGCGGAGATACGCAGTATCTT.

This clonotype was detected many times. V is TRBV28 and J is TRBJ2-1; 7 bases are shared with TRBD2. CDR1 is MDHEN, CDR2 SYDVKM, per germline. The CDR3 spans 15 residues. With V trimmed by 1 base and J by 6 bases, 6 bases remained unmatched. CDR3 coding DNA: TGTGCCAGCAGTTTATCTGGGGAGGGACTCAATGAGCAGTTCTTC. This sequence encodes CASSLSGEGLNEQFF.

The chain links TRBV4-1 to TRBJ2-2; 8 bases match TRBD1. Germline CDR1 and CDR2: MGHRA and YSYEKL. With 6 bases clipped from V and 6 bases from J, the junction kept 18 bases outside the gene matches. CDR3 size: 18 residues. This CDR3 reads CASSPLGGQGGRAGELFF. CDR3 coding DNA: TGCGCCAGCAGTCCATTAGGAGGACAGGGAGGAAGGGCCGGGGAGCTGTTTTTT.

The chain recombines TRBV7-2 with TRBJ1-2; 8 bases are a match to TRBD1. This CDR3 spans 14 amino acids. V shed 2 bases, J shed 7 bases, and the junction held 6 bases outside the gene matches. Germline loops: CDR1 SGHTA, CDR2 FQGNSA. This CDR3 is CASSLRDRFSGYTF. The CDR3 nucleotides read TGTGCCAGCAGCTTAAGGGACAGGTTTTCTGGCTACACCTTC. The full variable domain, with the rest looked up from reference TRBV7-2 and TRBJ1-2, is GAGVSQSPSNKVTEKGKDVELRCDPISGHTALYWYRQSLGQGLEFLIYFQGNSAPDKSGLPSDRFSAERTGGSVSTLTIQRTQQEDSAVYLCASSLRDRFSGYTFGSGTRLTVV.

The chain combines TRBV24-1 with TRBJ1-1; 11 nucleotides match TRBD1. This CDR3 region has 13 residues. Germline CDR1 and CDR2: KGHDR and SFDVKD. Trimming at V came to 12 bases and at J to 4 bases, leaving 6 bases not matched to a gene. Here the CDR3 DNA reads TGTGCCGTCGGACAGGGGGCATTCACTGAAGCTTTCTTT. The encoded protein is CAVGQGAFTEAFF.

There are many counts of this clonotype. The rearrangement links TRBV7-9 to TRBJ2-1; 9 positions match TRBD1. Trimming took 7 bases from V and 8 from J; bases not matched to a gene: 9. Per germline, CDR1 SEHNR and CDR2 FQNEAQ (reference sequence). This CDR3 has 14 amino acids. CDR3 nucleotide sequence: TGTGCCAGCAAATACGGGGACAGGGTGGATGAGCAGTTCTTC. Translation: CASKYGDRVDEQFF.

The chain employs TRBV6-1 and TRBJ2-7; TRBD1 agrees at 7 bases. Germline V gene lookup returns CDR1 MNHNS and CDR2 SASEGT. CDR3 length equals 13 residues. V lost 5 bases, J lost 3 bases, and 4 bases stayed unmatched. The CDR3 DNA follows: TGTGCCAGCAGTCTGACAGGGTACTACGAGCAGTACTTC. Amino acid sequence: CASSLTGYYEQYF.

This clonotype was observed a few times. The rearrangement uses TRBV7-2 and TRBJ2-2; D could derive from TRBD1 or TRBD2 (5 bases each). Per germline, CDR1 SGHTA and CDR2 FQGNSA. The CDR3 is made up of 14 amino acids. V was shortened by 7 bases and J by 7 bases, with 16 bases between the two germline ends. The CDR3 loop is CASIGTPGGGELFF. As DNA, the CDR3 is TGTGCCAGCATAGGGACCCCAGGAGGCGGGGAGCTGTTTTTT.

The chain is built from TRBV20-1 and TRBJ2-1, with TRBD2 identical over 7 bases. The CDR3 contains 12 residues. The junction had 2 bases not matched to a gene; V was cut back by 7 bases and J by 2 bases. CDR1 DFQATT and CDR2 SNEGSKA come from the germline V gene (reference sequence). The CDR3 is CSGLAAYNEQFF. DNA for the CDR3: TGCAGTGGCCTAGCGGCCTACAATGAGCAGTTCTTC.

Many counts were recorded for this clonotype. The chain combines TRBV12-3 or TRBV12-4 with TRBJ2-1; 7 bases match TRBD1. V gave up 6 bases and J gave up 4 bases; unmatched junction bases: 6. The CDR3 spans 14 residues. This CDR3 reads CASSEPGQYNEQFF. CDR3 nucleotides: TGTGCCAGCAGCGAACCGGGACAGTACAATGAGCAGTTCTTC.

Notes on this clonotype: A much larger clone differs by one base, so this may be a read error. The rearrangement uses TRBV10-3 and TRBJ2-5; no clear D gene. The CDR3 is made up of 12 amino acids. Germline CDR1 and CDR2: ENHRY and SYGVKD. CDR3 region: CVIRDLGETQYF. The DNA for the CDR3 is TGTGTCATCAGAGATCTGGGAGAGACCCAGTACTTC.

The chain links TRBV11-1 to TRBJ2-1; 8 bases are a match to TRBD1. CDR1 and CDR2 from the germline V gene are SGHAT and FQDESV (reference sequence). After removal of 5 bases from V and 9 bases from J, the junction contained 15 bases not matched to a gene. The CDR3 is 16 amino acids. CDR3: CASSASAGTGFGEQFF. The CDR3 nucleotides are TGTGCCAGCAGCGCATCGGCCGGGACAGGTTTTGGTGAGCAGTTCTTC.